Presented here are 12 T cell receptor beta chains from one specimen sequenced in a study of T cell responses to AZD1222 COVID-19 vaccine. Some clones are missing from TCRdb's copy, which holds only in-frame ones; the method was immunoSEQ multiplex PCR. The sample records 120,000 or so clones, 90% being singletons. The source material was peripheral blood, sampled on day 0 of AZD1222 vaccination. Receptors were obtained from an adult in good health.

This clone was counted once. The gene calls are TRBV24-1 and TRBJ2-7, with D possibly matching TRBD1 (5 bases). Per germline, CDR1 KGHDR and CDR2 SFDVKD. V was shortened by 2 bases and J by 0 bases, with 10 bases between the two germline ends. This CDR3 spans 15 amino acids. CDR3 DNA: TGTGCCACCAGTGATTCCCGGACAATCTCCTACGAGCAGTACTTC. Residues: CATSDSRTISYEQYF.

J is TRBJ2-7 and V is TRBV28; D unclear. Per germline, CDR1 MDHEN and CDR2 SYDVKM. The CDR3 covers 12 residues. V was clipped by 6 bases and J by 5 bases, with 11 bases between them. The CDR3 DNA follows: TGTGCCAGCAGAAACGGACCCAACGAGCAGTACTTC. As protein: CASRNGPNEQYF.

The rearrangement uses TRBV19 and TRBJ1-5, with a weak D call TRBD1 (5 bases). CDR3 size: 13 residues. Germline V gene data show CDR1 as LNHDA and CDR2 as SQIVND (reference sequence). The ends were cut back, 4 bases at V and 6 bases at J, with 10 bases in the middle. This CDR3 reads CASSTTGGQPQHF. For the CDR3, the DNA is TGTGCCAGTAGTACCACGGGGGGTCAGCCCCAGCATTTT.

This clone was counted between two and nine times. The gene calls are TRBV19 and TRBJ1-1, with 7 positions matching TRBD1. This CDR3 has 14 residues. Germline trimming cut 2 bases from V and 6 bases from J; bases unmatched to any gene: 6. Germline loops: CDR1 LNHDA, CDR2 SQIVND (reference sequence). Written as DNA, the CDR3 is TGTGCCAGTAGTATAAAAAGGGGGCTGGCTGAAGCTTTCTTT. This codes for CASSIKRGLAEAFF.

The chain combines TRBV3-1 (or the pseudogene TRBV3-2) with TRBJ1-4, with TRBD1 identical over 7 bases. Unmatched junction bases numbered 2, after V lost 4 bases and J lost 3 bases. CDR1 is LGHDT, CDR2 YNNKEL, per germline (reference sequence). This CDR3 is built from 14 residues. Here the CDR3 reads CASSPGTANEKLFF. In DNA, the CDR3 is TGTGCCAGCAGCCCCGGGACAGCTAATGAAAAACTGTTTTTT.

The V call is TRBV21-1, the J call TRBJ2-5; the table's D call of TRBD1 was not tested on the DNA. TRBV21-1 is termed a pseudogene. The CDR3 sequence is 18 residues long. The CDR3 loop reads CASSKIPLQGQSQETQYF. Here the CDR3 DNA reads TGTGCCAGCAGCAAAATTCCCCTCCAGGGTCAGTCCCAAGAGACCCAGTACTTC.

The gene calls are TRBV3-1 (or the pseudogene TRBV3-2) and TRBJ2-6; D call uncertain. Germline V gene lookup returns CDR1 LGHDT and CDR2 YNNKEL (reference sequence). This CDR3 has 15 amino acids. V was cut by 4 bases and J by 0 bases, with 7 bases left in between. CDR3 bases: TGTGCCAGCAGCCCCCCTCTCTCTGGGGCCAACGTCCTGACTTTC. This encodes CASSPPLSGANVLTF.

The genes are TRBV27 and TRBJ2-7; 11 nucleotides line up with TRBD1. Germline trimming cut 8 bases from V and 6 bases from J; bases unmatched to any gene: 9. Germline assignment: CDR1 MNHEY and CDR2 SMNVEV (reference sequence). This CDR3 contains 14 residues. CDR3 sequence: CASSSGTGGLEQYF. The CDR3 nucleotides are TGTGCCAGCTCATCCGGGACAGGGGGACTCGAGCAGTACTTC.

The chain recombines TRBV19 with TRBJ1-1; D gene unclear. The CDR3 has 14 amino acids. Germline lookup yields CDR1 LNHDA and CDR2 SQIVND (reference sequence). V lost 7 bases and J 3 bases, leaving 15 bases between the germline ends. CDR3 sequence: CASKNNRRDTEAFF. DNA of the CDR3: TGTGCCAGTAAAAATAATCGGAGAGACACTGAAGCTTTCTTT.

The J gene is TRBJ2-2, the V gene TRBV4-1; D possibly corresponds to TRBD2 (5 bases). The CDR3 runs 15 residues. V was cut by 3 bases and J by 3 bases, with 11 bases left in between. Germline V gives CDR1 MGHRA, CDR2 YSYEKL. The CDR3 reads CASSHSPADTGELFF. The CDR3 DNA is TGCGCCAGCAGCCACTCTCCAGCGGACACCGGGGAGCTGTTTTTT.

The chain employs TRBV15 and TRBJ2-1; the D gene could be TRBD1 or TRBD2 (5 bases each). Trimming took 0 bases from V and 2 from J, leaving 14 bases between them. This CDR3 region has 17 residues. Germline CDR1 LNHNV, CDR2 YYDKDF (reference sequence). The CDR3 coding sequence is TGTGCCACCAGCAGAGATTTCGGGACCCAAACCTACAATGAGCAGTTCTTC. Translation gives CATSRDFGTQTYNEQFF.

The chain carries TRBV7-2 and TRBJ2-5, with 11 bases aligning to TRBD1. Germline CDR1 SGHTA, CDR2 FQGNSA. The CDR3 is made up of 15 amino acids. Germline trimming cut 4 bases from V and 5 bases from J; bases unmatched to any gene: 6. For the CDR3, the DNA is TGTGCCAGCAGCTCGGACAGGGGGCGGCTGGAGACCCAGTACTTC. This translates into CASSSDRGRLETQYF.